This T cell receptor beta chain was sequenced during a study of blood T cell repertoires in COVID-19. Study at large: T cells, B-cell-depleted T cells, or PBMCs provided the cDNA or gDNA that served as material.

The trim removed 5 bases at V and 5 bases at J, leaving 2 bases unmatched. The CDR3 is 13 amino acids. The germline CDR1 and CDR2 sequences are SGHTA and FQGNSA. Seattle's cohort entered during active infection and was followed longitudinally. Method: immunoSEQ multiplex PCR; TCRdb's copy keeps in-frame clones and lacks some. The repertoire holds some 200,000 clones, with about 84% as singletons. This clone has only one observation. The receptor's source is a woman older than 75 with COVID-19, enrolled during active disease. This chain uses TRBV7-2 with TRBJ2-2; 7 bases fit TRBD1. Sequenced input: peripheral blood. The DNA of the CDR3 is TGTGCCAGCAGCCCACAGGGGACCGGGGAGCTGTTTTTT. Translated, it gives CASSPQGTGELFF.